These 30 T cell receptor beta chains were all obtained from the same sample, sequenced in a study of response to subunit inactivated influenza vaccine. MiXCR, run by TCRdb on the RT-PCR reads, gives a single entry per CDR3 protein. Of just under 550,000 distinct CDR3 sequences in the sample, under 30% were seen once. These data are also associated with another study on T cells expressing NK-cell markers. According to that study: For TCR beta, cDNA was produced by 5'RACE template switching with UMIs.

Sequenced here: CD4+ T cells sorted from PBMCs, sampled 12 days after vaccination. The receptors originated from a man aged 50-60 years who received an inactivated influenza vaccine.

V usage is TRBV6-5 and J usage is TRBJ2-3; TRBD2 agrees at 14 bases. Germline V gene sequence: CDR1 MNHEY, CDR2 SVGAGI. The CDR3 is 19 residues long. V was pared by 0 bases and J by 0 bases, with 5 bases of the junction left unmatched. CDR3 loop: CASSYSGRTSGGSTDTQYF. CDR3 bases: TGTGCCAGCAGTTACTCGGGGCGGACTAGCGGGGGGAGCACAGATACGCAGTATTTT.

The chain has TRBV10-3 and TRBJ1-5; D remains ambiguous. This CDR3 is 13 amino acids long. The V and J ends lost 2 bases and 6 bases respectively, with 8 bases between them. Germline-derived CDR1 and CDR2 are ENHRY and SYGVKD. The CDR3 spells CAISEGQRQPQHF. In nucleotides, the CDR3 is TGTGCCATCAGTGAGGGCCAGCGTCAGCCCCAGCATTTT.

This clonotype was seen a few times. The chain carries TRBV6-2 or TRBV6-3 and TRBJ2-4; possibly TRBD2 for D (6 bases). The germline gives CDR1 MNHEY, CDR2 SVGEGT. Trimming stripped 6 bases from V and 2 bases from J, with 17 bases between. This CDR3 comprises 16 residues. CDR3 DNA: TGTGCCAGCAGCCCCCGGGACTCCGGCTCCAAAAACATTCAGTACTTC. It yields the protein CASSPRDSGSKNIQYF.

DNA for the CDR3: TGCAGTGCTAGACACCACACAGATACGCAGTATTTT. Translated: CSARHHTDTQYF. V usage is TRBV20-1 and J usage is TRBJ2-3; no clear D. The CDR3 sequence is 12 residues long. The germline V gene has CDR1 DFQATT and CDR2 SNEGSKA (reference sequence). V lost 2 bases to trimming and J lost 2 bases, with 5 bases between them.

A few counts support this clonotype. The chain has TRBV5-1 and TRBJ2-3; possible D gene TRBD2, 5 bases. The CDR3 runs to 14 residues. CDR1 and CDR2 (germline): SGHRS, YFSETQ. Between the trimmed V and J ends, which lost 7 bases and 5 bases, there was a span of 17 bases. In DNA, the CDR3 is TGCGCCAGCCGCCGCTGGGCCGGGGAAGATACGCAGTATTTT. Encoded protein: CASRRWAGEDTQYF. The whole variable domain, filled in from reference TRBV5-1 and TRBJ2-3, reads KAGVTQTPRYLIKTRGQQVTLSCSPISGHRSVSWYQQTPGQGLQFLFEYFSETQRNKGNFPGRFSGRQFSNSRSEMNVSTLELGDSALYLCASRRWAGEDTQYFGPGTRLTVL.

This clonotype was seen more than once but under ten times. This chain uses TRBV20-1 with TRBJ1-2, with TRBD1 identical over 8 bases. Germline CDR1 is DFQATT and CDR2 is SNEGSKA (reference sequence). J gave up 7 bases and V 5 bases, and 9 bases lay outside the gene matches. CDR3 length equals 13 residues. CDR3 nucleotide sequence: TGCAGTGCTGTGCCAGGGGGCGCGAGTGGCTACACCTTC. This translates into CSAVPGGASGYTF.

This clonotype was detected ten times or more. The chain couples TRBV20-1 to TRBJ2-7, with D possibly being TRBD1 or TRBD2 (5 bases each). The germline V gene encodes CDR1 DFQATT and CDR2 SNEGSKA (reference sequence). Trimming removed 2 bases at V and 3 bases at J, with 20 bases between. This CDR3 is 16 amino acids long. CDR3 protein: CSARPLPGTIDYEQYF. The CDR3 DNA reads TGCAGTGCTAGACCTCTTCCCGGGACGATAGACTACGAGCAGTACTTC.

The gene calls are TRBV12-3 or TRBV12-4 and TRBJ2-1, with TRBD2 matching over 11 bases. The CDR3 is 16 amino acids. The J segment lost 3 bases and the V segment lost 6 bases, leaving 7 bases of the junction unmatched. The CDR3 region has the DNA TGTGCCAGCAGGCTTAGCGGGAGGGCGATCTACAATGAGCAGTTCTTC. Translation gives CASRLSGRAIYNEQFF.

The gene calls are TRBV3-1 and TRBJ2-2; TRBD1 might be the D (6 bases). Germline loops: CDR1 LGHDT, CDR2 YNNKEL (reference sequence). The CDR3 has 13 residues. V was clipped by 5 bases and J by 6 bases, with 10 bases between them. CDR3: CASSYTGPGELFF. For the CDR3, the DNA is TGTGCCAGCAGCTATACAGGGCCCGGGGAGCTGTTTTTT.

This clonotype has a handful of counts. The chain links TRBV5-8 to TRBJ2-5; 7 bases agree with TRBD1. The V segment lost 8 bases and the J segment 1 base; nucleotides outside the gene matches: 8. Germline CDR1 and CDR2: SGHTS and YDEGEE. CDR3 length: 14 residues. CDR3 amino acids: CASIGQALQETQYF. The CDR3 nucleotides are TGTGCCAGTATAGGACAGGCCCTCCAAGAGACCCAGTACTTC.

This clonotype was found many times. CDR3 in amino acids: CASSWDRYNEQFF. CDR3 bases: TGTGCCAGCAGTTGGGACAGGTACAATGAGCAGTTCTTC. The rearrangement links TRBV6-5 to TRBJ2-1; 8 bases align to TRBD1. The V gene's germline CDR1 is MNHEY and CDR2 SVGAGI. The trim removed 4 bases at V and 4 bases at J, leaving 0 bases unmatched. This CDR3 contains 13 residues.

This clonotype was observed a handful of times. This CDR3 is CASSLFSSTDTQYF. CDR3 nucleotides: TGCGCCAGCAGCTTGTTCAGCAGCACAGATACGCAGTATTTT. The chain uses TRBV5-1 and TRBJ2-3; D gene uncertain. Germline V gives CDR1 SGHRS, CDR2 YFSETQ. There are 14 residues in the CDR3. V lost 1 base, J lost 0 bases, and 6 bases lay in between.

This clonotype appeared a few times. This chain links TRBV5-1 with TRBJ2-3, with TRBD2 matching over 8 bases. This CDR3 comprises 17 residues. After removal of 0 bases from V and 4 bases from J, the junction contained 10 bases not matched to a gene. Germline assignment: CDR1 SGHRS and CDR2 YFSETQ. The CDR3 sequence: CASSLVSSGAGADTQYF. DNA for the CDR3: TGCGCCAGCAGCTTGGTGTCGTCTGGAGCGGGAGCAGATACGCAGTATTTT.

The chain uses TRBV20-1 and TRBJ2-1, with a possible D match to TRBD2 (5 bases). The V and J ends lost 6 bases and 3 bases respectively, with 18 bases between them. The CDR3 loop spans 15 amino acids. From germline, CDR1 is DFQATT and CDR2 SNEGSKA (reference sequence). Here the CDR3 DNA reads TGCAGTGCCAGAAGAATTGGGAGTATCTACAATGAGCAGTTCTTC. This translates into CSARRIGSIYNEQFF.

This clonotype was seen only once. The V call is TRBV18, the J call TRBJ2-5, with D perhaps TRBD1 or TRBD2 (5 bases each). Trimming took off 6 bases at V and 4 bases at J, with 15 bases between the two ends. Looked up from germline, CDR1 is KGHSH and CDR2 is LQKENI. The CDR3 covers 14 residues. In DNA form, the CDR3 reads TGTGCCAGCTCGCTGACCCGGGACGTAGAGACCCAGTACTTC. Its protein product is CASSLTRDVETQYF.

This clonotype occurred many times. The chain combines TRBV10-3 with TRBJ2-7; 10 bases agree with TRBD2. CDR3 length equals 14 residues. Germline values: CDR1 ENHRY, CDR2 SYGVKD. Trimming removed 3 bases from V and 5 bases from J; junction bases left unmatched: 4. CDR3 residues: CAISEGLAEHEQYF. DNA of the CDR3: TGTGCCATCAGTGAAGGACTAGCGGAACACGAGCAGTACTTC.

This clonotype has more than one count but fewer than ten. The rearrangement links TRBV5-1 to TRBJ2-1, with 9 positions matching TRBD2. Unmatched junction bases numbered 12, after V lost 4 bases and J lost 7 bases. The CDR3 sequence is 16 residues long. In germline, CDR1 is SGHRS, CDR2 YFSETQ. CDR3 DNA sequence: TGCGCCAGCAGCGTCGTTATTGCGGGAGGGTCAAATGAGCAGTTCTTC. Protein: CASSVVIAGGSNEQFF.

V gene TRBV20-1 combines with J gene TRBJ1-1; D gene ambiguous. V lost 3 bases and J lost 2, with 10 bases in between. This CDR3 has 13 residues. Germline CDR1 is DFQATT and CDR2 is SNEGSKA (reference sequence). The CDR3 region is CSARKSPNTEAFF. The CDR3 DNA reads TGCAGTGCTAGGAAAAGTCCCAACACTGAAGCTTTCTTT.

This clonotype was seen a few times. The chain recombines TRBV6-2 or TRBV6-3 with TRBJ1-1; D remains ambiguous. Trimming took 0 bases from V and 6 from J, leaving 11 bases between them. This CDR3 has 14 residues. From germline, CDR1 is MNHEY and CDR2 SVGEGT. The CDR3, as DNA: TGTGCCAGCAGTTACTCGCACGGAACTTCTGAAGCTTTCTTT. It codes for CASSYSHGTSEAFF.

This clonotype appeared many times. The chain employs TRBV12-3 or TRBV12-4 and TRBJ1-1, with D unclear. V was cut by 6 bases and J by 2 bases, with 13 bases left in between. This CDR3 has 14 residues. Here the CDR3 reads CASSPLTRNTEAFF. The CDR3 bases are TGTGCCAGCAGCCCTTTAACCAGAAACACTGAAGCTTTCTTT.

The chain uses TRBV12-3 or TRBV12-4 and TRBJ1-1; D uncertain. V lost 3 bases and J lost 6, with 11 bases in between. CDR3 length: 13 amino acids. The CDR3 coding sequence is TGTGCCAGCAGTTTGGGTATGATCGCTGAAGCTTTCTTT. As protein: CASSLGMIAEAFF.

A few counts support this clonotype. The chain recombines TRBV11-3 with TRBJ1-5; D gene uncertain. From germline, CDR1 is SGHNT and CDR2 YENEEA. The CDR3 length is 13 residues. The V and J ends lost 10 bases and 3 bases respectively, with 13 bases between them. The CDR3 protein is CATPGRFNQPQHF. The CDR3 region has the DNA TGTGCCACCCCGGGGAGGTTCAATCAGCCCCAGCATTTT.

This chain connects TRBV20-1 to TRBJ2-1; D ambiguous. This CDR3 spans 11 amino acids. CDR1 and CDR2 (germline): DFQATT, SNEGSKA (reference sequence). V lost 5 bases and J lost 4, with 6 bases in between. CDR3 nucleotide sequence: TGCAGTGCTGCCCCTTACAATGAGCAGTTCTTC. It yields the protein CSAAPYNEQFF.

This clonotype was picked up a small number of times. This sequence joins TRBV10-2 and TRBJ2-7, with TRBD1 matching 7 bases. J was trimmed by 0 bases and V by 5 bases; bases with no gene match: 10. Germline V lookup: CDR1 WSHSY, CDR2 SAAADI. The CDR3 loop spans 16 amino acids. CDR3 in DNA: TGCGCCAGCAGTTCCCGACCGGGACAGAGCTCCTACGAGCAGTACTTC. This sequence encodes CASSSRPGQSSYEQYF.

This clonotype has more than one count but fewer than ten. The chain uses TRBV11-2 and TRBJ2-3; possibly TRBD2 for D (6 bases). From germline, CDR1 is SGHAT and CDR2 FQNNGV. Trimming shortened V by 5 bases and J by 0 bases, and 30 bases separated the two germline ends. This CDR3 has 21 residues. CDR3 in DNA: TGTGCCAGCAGCCCCTATGGGGGTCCCTGGACTACCTCTCGGAGCACAGATACGCAGTATTTT. It translates to CASSPYGGPWTTSRSTDTQYF.

This clonotype showed up just a few times. V usage is TRBV10-3 and J usage is TRBJ2-1; D is perhaps TRBD2 (6 bases). The V end was cut by 2 bases, the J end by 0 bases, with 11 bases between. This CDR3 spans 16 amino acids. Germline V gene lookup returns CDR1 ENHRY and CDR2 SYGVKD. The CDR3 protein is CAISENTGSSYNEQFF. The CDR3 DNA follows: TGTGCCATCAGTGAGAATACCGGGAGCTCCTACAATGAGCAGTTCTTC.

The V and J genes are TRBV7-3 and TRBJ2-3, with 7 bases that match TRBD2. The junction had 9 bases not matched to a gene; V was cut back by 1 base and J by 8 bases. Germline lookup yields CDR1 SGHTA and CDR2 FQGTGA. The CDR3 contains 15 residues. CDR3 sequence reads: CASSLMGGGRSTQYF. The CDR3 coding sequence is TGTGCCAGCAGCTTAATGGGGGGGGGAAGGAGTACGCAGTATTTT.

At least ten counts were recorded for this clonotype. The chain employs TRBV28 and TRBJ2-7; a weak D match, TRBD1 (7 bases). CDR1 is MDHEN, CDR2 SYDVKM, per germline. The CDR3 extends over 14 amino acids. The V gene lost 8 bases and the J gene lost 0 bases, with 14 bases spanning the gap. CDR3 sequence (DNA): TGTGCCAGCGGATACAGGGGAGGCTCCTACGAGCAGTACTTC. It translates to CASGYRGGSYEQYF.

In this sample, this clonotype turned up a few times. The chain carries TRBV13 and TRBJ2-3, with D perhaps being TRBD1 or TRBD2 (5 bases each). The CDR3 runs 17 residues. The ends were cut back, 5 bases at V and 0 bases at J, with 18 bases in the middle. In germline, CDR1 is PRHDT, CDR2 FYEKMQ (reference sequence). CDR3 loop: CASSRGVRRTSTDTQYF. The DNA of the CDR3 is TGTGCCAGCAGCCGAGGGGTTCGCAGAACTAGCACAGATACGCAGTATTTT.

This clonotype came up a few times. The chain employs TRBV12-3 or TRBV12-4 and TRBJ2-5, with D hard to call. This CDR3 spans 13 amino acids. Trimming took off 3 bases at V and 7 bases at J, with 12 bases between the two ends. The CDR3 coding sequence is TGTGCCAGCAGTTTCGTTCTCTCGGCGACCCAGTACTTC. It translates to CASSFVLSATQYF.